This T cell receptor beta chain originates from a study of early T cells in non-severe SARS-CoV-2 infection. Looking at the study overall: Bulk RNA from unsorted whole blood was sequenced; chains were unpaired. Study-level results: Using VDJdb, the matching emphasized anti-spike CD8 responses while missing private and CD4 specificities.

Unique molecular identifiers were attached to individual cDNA molecules. TCRdb processed the 5' RACE reads anew with MiXCR; each CDR3 protein has one entry. The table shows some 30,000 distinct CDR3 sequences, with around 5.4% occurring only once. This clonotype was detected ten times or more. Antigen: not known. Germline V gene sequence: CDR1 ENHRY, CDR2 SYGVKD. Germline trimming cut 4 bases from V and 3 bases from J; bases unmatched to any gene: 9. The CDR3 sequence is 15 residues long. J is TRBJ2-7 and V is TRBV10-3, with 7 bases aligning to TRBD2. The TCR originated in an adult who was a healthcare worker with PCR-confirmed SARS-CoV-2 infection or an uninfected control (not recorded which). Sample: whole blood. In DNA, the CDR3 is TGTGCCATCAGTGGCCAGCGGGACCGAAACTACGAGCAGTACTTC. It specifies CAISGQRDRNYEQYF.